This is a list of T cell receptor beta chains from one sample in a study of cytomegalovirus exposure and HLA in healthy donors. Data came from immunoSEQ multiplex PCR; TCRdb stores just in-frame clones and leaves some out. The table records some 130,000 clones, nearly 80% of them present only once. The sequenced sample was PBMCs. Source of these receptors: a man aged 25-40 years in good health and CMV-seronegative. Both conserved end residues are part of each CDR3. A D gene is named only where the DNA matches it firmly. Clone size is shown for a subset of rows, as once, few, many or a class of expanded clone.

J gene: TRBJ2-3; V gene: TRBV7-9; clone size: .; D gene: .; CDR3 protein: CASSNTVYTDTQYF; CDR3 DNA: TGTGCCAGCAGCAACACAGTCTACACAGATACGCAGTATTTT
J gene: TRBJ2-3; V gene: TRBV2; clone size: .; D gene: TRBD1; CDR3 protein: CAGRTGYADTQYF; CDR3 DNA: TGTGCCGGACGGACAGGGTACGCAGATACGCAGTATTTT
J gene: TRBJ2-5; V gene: TRBV10-3; clone size: .; D gene: TRBD2; CDR3 protein: CAISESGTSGRFQETQYF; CDR3 DNA: TGTGCCATCAGTGAGTCGGGCACTAGCGGGAGGTTCCAAGAGACCCAGTACTTC
J gene: TRBJ2-5; V gene: TRBV19; clone size: .; D gene: .; CDR3 protein: CASSIYRQQETQYF; CDR3 DNA: TGTGCCAGTAGTATCTACAGACAACAAGAGACCCAGTACTTC
J gene: TRBJ2-7; V gene: TRBV12-5; clone size: .; D gene: TRBD2; CDR3 protein: CARDLGLVCHEQYF; CDR3 DNA: TGTGCTAGAGACCTCGGACTAGTCTGCCACGAGCAGTACTTC
J gene: TRBJ2-1; V gene: TRBV7-9; clone size: .; D gene: .; CDR3 protein: CASSSTGVKQFF; CDR3 DNA: TGTGCCAGCAGCTCGACCGGGGTTAAGCAGTTCTTC
J gene: TRBJ2-5; V gene: TRBV29-1; clone size: .; D gene: .; CDR3 protein: CSVEIRRLETQYF; CDR3 DNA: TGCAGCGTTGAGATTCGGAGATTAGAGACCCAGTACTTC
J gene: TRBJ2-1; V gene: TRBV6-5; clone size: .; D gene: .; CDR3 protein: CASSRGDSYNEQFF; CDR3 DNA: TGTGCCAGCAGTAGGGGGGACAGCTACAATGAGCAGTTCTTC
J gene: TRBJ2-7; V gene: TRBV5-6; clone size: .; D gene: .; CDR3 protein: CASSAEQGSLLYEQYF; CDR3 DNA: TGTGCCAGCAGCGCCGAGCAGGGGTCTCTCCTCTACGAGCAGTACTTC
J gene: TRBJ1-5; V gene: TRBV18; clone size: .; D gene: TRBD1; CDR3 protein: CASSLRQGSQPQHF; CDR3 DNA: TGTGCCAGCTCACTTAGACAGGGGTCCCAGCCCCAGCATTTT
J gene: TRBJ1-2; V gene: TRBV28; clone size: once; D gene: .; CDR3 protein: CASRREGFIGRGYTF; CDR3 DNA: TGTGCCAGCAGAAGGGAGGGATTTATCGGTCGGGGCTACACCTTC
J gene: TRBJ1-1; V gene: TRBV7-9; clone size: .; D gene: .; CDR3 protein: CASSLGTPNTEAFF; CDR3 DNA: TGTGCCAGCAGCCTGGGGACACCGAACACTGAAGCTTTCTTT
J gene: TRBJ1-2; V gene: TRBV28; clone size: .; D gene: .; CDR3 protein: CASSLTKDTFYGYTF; CDR3 DNA: TGTGCCAGCAGTCTCACCAAGGACACCTTCTATGGCTACACCTTC
J gene: TRBJ2-5; V gene: TRBV30; clone size: .; D gene: TRBD2; CDR3 protein: CAWSVPAGVETQYF; CDR3 DNA: TGTGCCTGGAGTGTACCAGCGGGAGTGGAGACCCAGTACTTC
J gene: TRBJ2-1; V gene: TRBV7-2; clone size: few; D gene: .; CDR3 protein: CASSRMGRRALSYNEQFF; CDR3 DNA: TGTGCCAGCAGCCGCATGGGTCGGAGGGCCCTCTCCTACAATGAGCAGTTCTTC
J gene: TRBJ2-7; V gene: TRBV5-1; clone size: .; D gene: TRBD2; CDR3 protein: CASGMTSGGNEQYF; CDR3 DNA: TGCGCCAGCGGAATGACTAGCGGGGGGAACGAGCAGTACTTC
J gene: TRBJ1-1; V gene: TRBV7-9; clone size: .; D gene: .; CDR3 protein: CSSSLGGGRGTEAFF; CDR3 DNA: TGTTCCAGCAGCTTGGGAGGGGGGAGAGGGACTGAAGCTTTCTTT
J gene: TRBJ1-2; V gene: TRBV13; clone size: .; D gene: .; CDR3 protein: CASSLGPGDSNYGYTF; CDR3 DNA: TGTGCCAGCAGCTTAGGCCCCGGTGACAGTAACTATGGCTACACCTTC
J gene: TRBJ1-1; V gene: TRBV5-4; clone size: once; D gene: .; CDR3 protein: CASSWDPGGEAFF; CDR3 DNA: TGTGCCAGCAGCTGGGACCCGGGGGGCGAAGCTTTCTTT
J gene: TRBJ1-4; V gene: TRBV21-1; clone size: .; D gene: .; CDR3 protein: CASSKFSAQGMHPTNEKLFF; CDR3 DNA: TGTGCCAGCAGCAAATTTTCGGCCCAGGGTATGCATCCAACTAATGAAAAACTGTTTTTT